This T cell receptor (beta chain) was obtained from a study of control samples from healthy donors and cancer patients. As regards this clone: This may be a read error: a much more frequent sequence differs by one nucleotide.

Germline CDR1 SGHDN, CDR2 FVKESK. The V and J ends lost 0 bases and 1 base respectively, with 3 bases between them. CDR3 size: 13 residues. Produced via immunoSEQ multiplex PCR; TCRdb's table is partial and in-frame only. The sample holds 170,000 or so clones, around 89% seen once. The sequenced sample was blood. The chain couples TRBV14 to TRBJ1-1; D call uncertain. The TCR originated in a woman in her fifties or sixties in good health. Here the CDR3 reads CASSQDRNTEAFF. As DNA, the CDR3 is TGTGCCAGCAGCCAAGACAGGAACACTGAAGCTTTCTTT. The complete variable domain, with remaining parts taken from reference TRBV14 and TRBJ1-1, reads EAGVTQFPSHSVIEKGQTVTLRCDPISGHDNLYWYRRVMGKEIKFLLHFVKESKQDESGMPNNRFLAERTGGTYSTLKVQPAELEDSGVYFCASSQDRNTEAFFGQGTRLTVV.